The clone carrying this TCR beta chain was observed once. Sequencing used immunoSEQ multiplex PCR; TCRdb keeps in-frame clones, though not all of them. The repertoire consists of 150,000 to 200,000 clones, with roughly 91% occurring once and the leading ten covering more than 1.3%. The data originate from a study of control samples from healthy donors and cancer patients. The sequence was obtained from a young woman in good health. Sequencing was done on a sample of blood.

CDR3 sequence: CASRGQDQPQHF. Here the CDR3 DNA reads TGTGCCAGCAGGGGACAGGATCAGCCCCAGCATTTT. The V gene is TRBV6-6, the J gene TRBJ1-5; 8 bases are a match to TRBD1. The CDR3 length is 12 residues. Germline CDR1 and CDR2: MNHNY and SVGAGI (reference sequence). The V and J ends lost 6 bases and 5 bases, in that order; junction bases with no gene match: 0.